The clone carrying this T cell receptor (beta chain) has just a few counts. These data are taken from a study of blood T cell repertoires in COVID-19. Study-wide background: Acute and convalescent COVID-19 samples came from the United States, Italy and Spain. The analysed material was cDNA or gDNA that came from T cells, B-cell-depleted T cells, or PBMCs.

CDR1 and CDR2 (germline): SGHVS, FNYEAQ. The CDR3 is made up of 15 amino acids. The germline V and J ends were trimmed by 1 base and 6 bases, with 16 bases remaining between them. As handled by the study authors: Estimation of nucleated cell counts was performed using reference gene primer amplification. Assay: immunoSEQ multiplex PCR; the TCRdb copy retains only in-frame clones and omits some. Clonal size and the V and J genes are those of that table, whereas D and trimming came from the DNA. The sample has around 310,000 clones, approximately 88% seen once; the top ten hold under 5%. The sequencing sample was made of peripheral blood. This chain uses TRBV7-6 with TRBJ2-7, with D maybe TRBD2 (5 bases). The origin of this receptor is a woman aged 45-60 years with active or convalescent COVID-19. CDR3: CASSLGRGSEAEQYF. CDR3 sequence (DNA): TGTGCCAGCAGCTTAGGTAGAGGGAGTGAGGCCGAGCAGTACTTC. Drawing the rest from reference TRBV7-6 and TRBJ2-7, the complete variable domain is GAGVSQSPRYKVTKRGQDVALRCDPISGHVSLYWYRQALGQGPEFLTYFNYEAQQDKSGLPNDRFSAERPEGSISTLTIQRTEQRDSAMYRCASSLGRGSEAEQYFGPGTRLTVT.